Following are 19 T cell receptor beta chains from one sample sequenced in a study of blood T cell repertoires in COVID-19. Only in-frame clones appear in the TCRdb table, and some are missing; sequencing was by immunoSEQ multiplex PCR. The sample lists about 92,000 clones, around nine tenths occurring once. Input material: peripheral blood. These receptors were obtained from a woman aged 60-70 years with COVID-19, enrolled during active disease.

The chain employs TRBV11-2 and TRBJ1-6; no reliable D call. This CDR3 is built from 12 residues. Germline lookup yields CDR1 SGHAT and CDR2 FQNNGV. Deletions cut 0 bases from V and 10 bases from J, with 4 bases between. The CDR3 nucleotides read TGTGCCAGCAGCTTAGAGTCGTCACCCCTCCACTTT. Its translation: CASSLESSPLHF. The whole variable domain, filled in from reference TRBV11-2 and TRBJ1-6, reads EAGVAQSPRYKIIEKRQSVAFWCNPISGHATLYWYQQILGQGPKLLIQFQNNGVVDDSQLPKDRFSAERLKGVDSTLKIQPAKLEDSAVYLCASSLESSPLHFGNGTRLTVT.

This chain connects TRBV18 to TRBJ1-1; no definite D call. CDR1 and CDR2 (germline): KGHSH, LQKENI. Trimming pared 3 bases from V and 7 bases from J, leaving 12 bases between. This CDR3 contains 13 residues. This CDR3 reads CASSPAIRREAFF. CDR3 bases: TGTGCCAGCTCACCGGCCATCAGGCGTGAAGCTTTCTTT. The whole variable domain, filled in from reference TRBV18 and TRBJ1-1, reads NAGVMQNPRHLVRRRGQEARLRCSPMKGHSHVYWYRQLPEEGLKFMVYLQKENIIDESGMPKERFSAEFPKEGPSILRIQQVVRGDSAAYFCASSPAIRREAFFGQGTRLTVV.

The genes are TRBV11-2 and TRBJ2-5; D is perhaps TRBD2 (6 bases). Germline CDR1 SGHAT, CDR2 FQNNGV. The CDR3 has 13 residues. The V gene lost 2 bases and the J gene lost 5 bases, with 9 bases spanning the gap. In nucleotides, the CDR3 is TGTGCCAGCAGCTTATCCGGGAGCGAGACCCAGTACTTC. Translating it yields CASSLSGSETQYF.

The rearrangement links TRBV4-2 to TRBJ2-7; 10 bases align to TRBD1. Germline CDR1 and CDR2: LGHNA and YNFKEQ. Trimming cost V 0 bases and J 7 bases; bases outside gene matches: 6. This CDR3 has 15 amino acids. The CDR3 DNA is TGTGCCAGCAGCCAAGATCCTTGGACAGGGGGGGAGCAGTACTTC. This gives the protein CASSQDPWTGGEQYF.

The rearrangement links TRBV27 to TRBJ1-2; 7 nucleotides align to TRBD1. The CDR3 is 17 amino acids. V trimming: 6 bases; J trimming: 4 bases; junction bases outside the gene matches: 17. In germline, CDR1 is MNHEY, CDR2 SMNVEV (reference sequence). The CDR3 sequence: CASSLDLEGGWRYGYTF. DNA of the CDR3: TGTGCCAGCAGCCTTGATCTCGAAGGGGGCTGGCGCTATGGCTACACCTTC.

This clone was seen a single time. The chain recombines TRBV5-1 with TRBJ2-3; maybe TRBD2 (6 bases). This CDR3 comprises 16 residues. Deletions cut 4 bases from V and 7 bases from J, with 22 bases between. Germline V gene sequence: CDR1 SGHRS, CDR2 YFSETQ. In DNA form, the CDR3 reads TGCGCCAGCAGCCGCATTCAGGCTAGCGCCGCTTATACGCAGTATTTT. It specifies CASSRIQASAAYTQYF.

This sequence joins TRBV19 and TRBJ2-5, with 12 nucleotides matching TRBD1. The CDR3 length is 16 residues. The V and J ends lost 1 base and 5 bases, in that order; junction bases with no gene match: 5. Germline values: CDR1 LNHDA, CDR2 SQIVND (reference sequence). CDR3 loop: CASSIVPGQGAETQYF. In nucleotides, the CDR3 is TGTGCCAGTAGTATAGTTCCGGGACAGGGGGCTGAGACCCAGTACTTC.

The CDR3 spells CASSQPGQGYQPQHF. The CDR3 DNA reads as TGTGCCAGCAGCCAACCGGGACAAGGGTATCAGCCCCAGCATTTT. The chain combines TRBV4-2 with TRBJ1-5; possibly TRBD1 for D (6 bases). The length of the CDR3 is 15 residues. Germline V lookup: CDR1 LGHNA, CDR2 YNFKEQ. V dropped 2 bases and J dropped 5 bases, with 13 bases sitting between them.

The rearrangement joins TRBV9 to TRBJ1-1; TRBD1 matches 7 bases. This CDR3 region has 17 residues. Trimming removed 1 base from V and 3 bases from J; junction bases left unmatched: 12. Germline loops: CDR1 SGDLS, CDR2 YYNGEE. The CDR3 DNA reads as TGTGCCAGCAGCGTAACCGGGACAGAGAGTAAAGACACTGAAGCTTTCTTT. Its translation is CASSVTGTESKDTEAFF.

This chain uses TRBV7-6 with TRBJ2-1, with D unresolved. CDR3 length: 16 residues. V was trimmed by 5 bases and J by 5 bases, leaving 19 bases between them. Germline V lookup: CDR1 SGHVS, CDR2 FNYEAQ. CDR3 sequence reads: CASSDPMRQTNNEQFF. The CDR3 nucleotides read TGTGCCAGCAGCGACCCGATGAGGCAGACGAACAATGAGCAGTTCTTC.

For this clone: The identical CDR3 is also encoded by other nucleotide sequences in the sample. CDR3 sequence reads: CASSQDLAGYGYTF. The DNA for the CDR3 is TGTGCCAGCAGCCAAGATTTGGCAGGGTATGGCTACACCTTC. The rearrangement uses TRBV3-1 (or the pseudogene TRBV3-2) and TRBJ1-2; possibly TRBD1 for D (5 bases). The germline gives CDR1 LGHDT, CDR2 YNNKEL (reference sequence). The CDR3 has 14 residues. V lost 0 bases and J lost 5, with 10 bases in between.

The chain has TRBV6-5 and TRBJ1-2, with a possible D match to TRBD1 (6 bases). The CDR3 is 13 residues long. The germline V gene encodes CDR1 MNHEY and CDR2 SVGAGI. V lost 5 bases and J 8 bases, leaving 15 bases between the germline ends. The CDR3 nucleotides read TGTGCCAGCAGTCAACAGGGAAGAGAGGGCTACACCTTC. This encodes CASSQQGREGYTF.

The chain uses TRBV7-9 and TRBJ1-6, with a tentative D call TRBD1 (5 bases). V lost 1 base and J lost 10, with 14 bases in between. This CDR3 contains 15 residues. Germline V gene lookup returns CDR1 SEHNR and CDR2 FQNEAQ (reference sequence). CDR3: CASSLEPDRGSPLHF. Here the CDR3 DNA reads TGTGCCAGCAGCTTAGAACCTGACAGAGGCTCACCCCTCCACTTT.

The chain is built from TRBV18 and TRBJ1-5; D possibly corresponds to TRBD1 (5 bases). The CDR3 totals 17 residues. CDR1 and CDR2 from the germline V gene are KGHSH and LQKENI. The V gene lost 5 bases and the J gene lost 1 base, with 18 bases spanning the gap. In nucleotides, the CDR3 is TGTGCCAGCTCAGCGACAGCGACTCGGGGGAGCAATCAGCCCCAGCATTTT. Protein sequence: CASSATATRGSNQPQHF.

This chain links TRBV7-9 with TRBJ2-7, with D possibly TRBD1 on 5 matching bases. Trimming removed 4 bases from V and 0 bases from J, with 10 bases in between. The CDR3 is 14 residues long. CDR1 is SEHNR, CDR2 FQNEAQ, per germline (reference sequence). CDR3: CASSSLTVSYEQYF. The CDR3 DNA follows: TGTGCCAGCAGCTCCCTGACAGTCTCCTACGAGCAGTACTTC.

There are a few counts of this clone. The J gene is TRBJ1-5, the V gene TRBV7-9, with 8 bases matching TRBD1. Germline V gives CDR1 SEHNR, CDR2 FQNEAQ (reference sequence). The V and J ends lost 1 base and 0 bases, in that order; junction bases with no gene match: 8. The CDR3 runs 18 residues. The CDR3 nucleotides read TGTGCCAGCAGCTTAGATTCAGGGGGCTGGGGTAGCAATCAGCCCCAGCATTTT. Translated: CASSLDSGGWGSNQPQHF. The full variable domain, with the rest looked up from reference TRBV7-9 and TRBJ1-5, is DTGVSQNPRHKITKRGQNVTFRCDPISEHNRLYWYRQTLGQGPEFLTYFQNEAQLEKSRLLSDRFSAERPKGSFSTLEIQRTEQGDSAMYLCASSLDSGGWGSNQPQHFGDGTRLSIL.

V and J are TRBV28 and TRBJ1-1; D ambiguous. With 8 bases removed from V and 8 bases from J, the gap between germline ends came to 6 bases. The CDR3 runs 9 residues. The germline CDR1 and CDR2 sequences are MDHEN and SYDVKM. The DNA for the CDR3 is TGTGCCAGCGGAGGAGAAGCTTTCTTT. Translation: CASGGEAFF.

The chain's CDR3 is CASSLQNSPLHF. In DNA form, the CDR3 reads TGTGCCAGCAGTCTCCAGAATTCACCCCTCCACTTT. The chain carries TRBV12-3 or TRBV12-4 and TRBJ1-6; D not resolved. The V gene lost 5 bases and the J gene lost 7 bases, with 6 bases spanning the gap. CDR3 length: 12 residues.

The V gene is TRBV6-6, the J gene TRBJ2-7; 14 positions match TRBD2. Trimming removed 5 bases from V and 4 bases from J; junction bases left unmatched: 1. This CDR3 has 14 residues. In germline, CDR1 is MNHNY, CDR2 SVGAGI (reference sequence). In DNA form, the CDR3 reads TGTGCCAGCAGTGGGACTAGCGGGGGTTACGAGCAGTACTTC. The encoded protein is CASSGTSGGYEQYF.